The source of this T cell receptor beta chain is a study of molecular identifiers for immune sequencing clone quantification listed by TCRdb under 2018. General notes on the study: In a replicate experiment, RNA from roughly 20,000 or 100,000 naive CD8 T cells was split into five aliquots, four of which were sequenced. CD8 T cells were used in a methods study to benchmark molecular-identifier clustering-based TCR repertoire sequencing (MIDCIRS) and TCR RNA copy counting.

Points the paper makes about the study in general: Without barcode sub-clustering, chimeric consensus sequences inflated TCR diversity; chimeras reached as high as 47%. Modeling indicated about 3 TCR RNA copies recovered per cell, compared with roughly 9.7 by digital PCR, which implies a capture efficiency of around 29%. Even against a background of roughly 1 million naive CD8 T cells, spiked-in Jurkat TCR RNA amounting to a single cell's worth was reported to be detectable. The sizes of highly expanded clones could end up underestimated when identical TCR molecules share a barcode. In CMV-specific effector cells, clones with more than 20 RNA copies contained over 98% of molecules, whereas in naive cells such clones contained under 1% of molecules. Spiked-in Jurkat TCR RNA (approximately 10 copies' worth), which is not part of the donor repertoire, was contained in the naive libraries.

Notes on this clonotype: Its target antigen remains unknown. Per-base qualities were not stored, and no clone one base away is much larger.

Receptor libraries were prepared by PCR. Sequencing took place on a NextSeq 500. Bulk TCR libraries were generated as previously described, with the TCR primers listed in Table S5 used. The Qiagen AllPrep DNA/RNA kit was used to purify total RNA. Before any analysis, reads coming from multiple sequencing runs of the same library were combined into one pool. The paper's data handling went like this. Only reads with exact TCR constant sequence were kept, trimmed to 150 nt, and grouped by their 12-nt molecular barcodes. Reads inside each barcode group were sub-clustered using a 15% Levenshtein threshold, and a quality-weighted consensus sequence was constructed for each RNA molecule. Non-functional sequences were filtered out, along with any lower-count sequence sitting one edit away from another sequence. Based on fitting two negative binomial distributions, any barcode sub-cluster with under 20% of the maximum read count was discarded. TCRdb applied fastp at Q25 and MiXCR to the public reads, then kept only in-frame beta chains. Entries that share a CDR3 protein sequence are merged under the most common genes and DNA. Here the V and J calls rest on TCRdb's processing, not on the authors' analysis. The sample data list some 590,000 distinct CDR3 sequences, and roughly 25% of these were observed just once. About 0.84% of the sample lies in the top ten.

Naive CD8 T cell libraries were made from around 18,000 to 910,000 sorted cells using 10%, 30% or 50% of purified RNA. Naive CD8 T cells were FACS-sorted as CD8+CD4-CCR7+CD45RA+ on a BD FACSAria II into RLT Plus buffer. Detection sensitivity was tested by spiking Jurkat RNA equal to 9 to 10 TCR copies' worth into samples containing about 17,000-1,000,000 naive CD8 T cells. Enrichment of CD8 T cells was performed with RosetteSep CD8+ T Cell Enrichment Cocktail and Ficoll-Paque, after which ACK red cell lysis was carried out. The germline V gene provides CDR1 SGHRS and CDR2 YFSETQ. V is pruned by 0 bases and J by 4 bases, leaving 9 bases of the junction without a gene match. The CDR3, cysteine through phenylalanine, is 16 amino acids long. Just the 48-base CDR3 DNA is kept, in frame starting at base 1.

Sequencing used naive CD8+ T cells from blood, with Jurkat cell RNA spiked in. Per the publication, the cell subset or site label means: FACS-sorted CD8+CD4-CCR7+CD45RA+ naive T cells. The rearrangement joined TRBV5-1 to TRBJ2-7; a stretch of 8 junction bases matches TRBD1. This TCR came from a human donor in good health. Some libraries in this study had Jurkat cell RNA spiked in. The nucleotide sequence reads as follows: TGCGCCAGCAGCTTGGTAGTGCGGACAGGGTCATACGAGCAGTACTTC. The resulting protein is CASSLVVRTGSYEQYF. Reference TRBV5-1 and TRBJ2-7 proteins supply the regions before and after the CDR3; the full variable domain is: KAGVTQTPRYLIKTRGQQVTLSCSPISGHRSVSWYQQTPGQGLQFLFEYFSETQRNKGNFPGRFSGRQFSNSRSEMNVSTLELGDSALYLCASSLVVRTGSYEQYFGPGTRLTVT.